Below are 12 T cell receptor beta chains sequenced from a single sample in a study of T-cell reconstitution after alpha-beta-depleted transplantation in children. Preparation of the TCRbeta library used unique molecular identifiers. TCRdb redid the calling of the PCR reads with MiXCR, one entry per CDR3 protein. The table lists around 680,000 distinct CDR3 sequences, roughly 15% of them singletons. The source material was PBMCs from the stem cell graft donor, sampled from the stem cell graft. The receptor source for this set is a human donor who donated a stem cell graft to a child with acute myeloid leukemia.

This clonotype was recorded a few times. V gene TRBV5-5 combines with J gene TRBJ1-1, with TRBD1 as a possible D gene (5 bases). V lost 0 bases and J lost 4, with 10 bases in between. Per the germline V gene, CDR1 is SGHKS and CDR2 is YYEKEE (reference sequence). This CDR3 comprises 14 residues. CDR3 sequence reads: CASSLVIGATEAFF. CDR3 nucleotides: TGTGCCAGCAGCTTGGTCATCGGGGCCACTGAAGCTTTCTTT.

This clonotype was counted between two and nine times. The chain joins TRBV5-1 to TRBJ1-1; D uncertain. This CDR3 is 13 amino acids long. V lost 8 bases to trimming and J lost 0 bases, with 11 bases between them. Germline CDR1 reads SGHRS; CDR2 reads YFSETQ. As DNA, the CDR3 is TGCGCCAGTAGATCTACTCTGAACACTGAAGCTTTCTTT. This codes for CASRSTLNTEAFF.

V gene TRBV24-1 combines with J gene TRBJ2-1, with 8 bases lining up with TRBD2. This CDR3 has 16 amino acids. Unmatched junction bases numbered 12, after V lost 5 bases and J lost 7 bases. From germline, CDR1 is KGHDR and CDR2 SFDVKD. The CDR3 is CATSVPPGGPGNEQFF. DNA of the CDR3: TGTGCCACCAGTGTTCCCCCGGGGGGGCCTGGGAATGAGCAGTTCTTC.

This clonotype has more than one count but fewer than ten. The rearrangement uses TRBV15 and TRBJ1-3; no clear D. This CDR3 is built from 17 residues. The germline CDR1 and CDR2 sequences are LNHNV and YYDKDF (reference sequence). Trimming took 0 bases from V and 0 from J, leaving 12 bases between them. The CDR3 DNA reads as TGTGCCACCAGCAGAGACGACGCGGAAAGCTCTGGAAACACCATATATTTT. Translating gives CATSRDDAESSGNTIYF. Using reference TRBV15 and TRBJ1-3 for the parts outside the CDR3, the full variable domain is DAMVIQNPRYQVTQFGKPVTLSCSQTLNHNVMYWYQQKSSQAPKLLFHYYDKDFNNEADTPDNFQSRRPNTSFCFLDIRSPGLGDTAMYLCATSRDDAESSGNTIYFGEGSWLTVV.

The chain employs TRBV7-9 and TRBJ1-1, with D perhaps matching TRBD1 (6 bases). The V and J ends lost 5 bases and 5 bases respectively, with 15 bases between them. This CDR3 is 14 amino acids long. Per the germline V gene, CDR1 is SEHNR and CDR2 is FQNEAQ (reference sequence). The CDR3 region is CASSEQGWSTEAFF. CDR3 nucleotides: TGTGCCAGCAGCGAACAGGGTTGGAGTACTGAAGCTTTCTTT.

The chain combines TRBV5-1 with TRBJ1-2; D possibly corresponds to TRBD1 (5 bases). CDR3 length equals 14 residues. Deletions cut 3 bases from V and 6 bases from J, with 15 bases between. Per germline, CDR1 SGHRS and CDR2 YFSETQ. The CDR3 loop is CASSWDLGGDGYTF. DNA for the CDR3: TGCGCCAGCAGCTGGGACCTGGGCGGTGATGGCTACACCTTC.

This clonotype appeared many times. The V call is TRBV20-1, the J call TRBJ2-3, with TRBD2 as a possible D gene (7 bases). Germline V gene lookup returns CDR1 DFQATT and CDR2 SNEGSKA (reference sequence). The germline V and J ends were trimmed by 0 bases and 3 bases, with 13 bases remaining between them. This CDR3 contains 15 residues. CDR3 amino acids: CSARDAGGPTDTQYF. In DNA, the CDR3 is TGCAGTGCTAGAGATGCCGGGGGGCCTACAGATACGCAGTATTTT.

The chain combines TRBV12-3 or TRBV12-4 with TRBJ2-7; D uncertain. Between the trimmed V and J ends, which lost 3 bases and 0 bases, there was a span of 18 bases. The CDR3 is 17 amino acids. The CDR3 DNA sequence: TGTGCCAGCAGTTTCGCCCTCCAGACGGCGAGCTCCTACGAGCAGTACTTC. It encodes CASSFALQTASSYEQYF.

There are many counts of this clonotype. The chain employs TRBV10-2 and TRBJ1-6, with TRBD1 identical over 9 bases. Germline V gene sequence: CDR1 WSHSY, CDR2 SAAADI. After removal of 5 bases from V and 8 bases from J, the junction contained 10 bases not matched to a gene. This CDR3 region has 16 residues. Here the CDR3 reads CASSLGTGNGDSPLHF. The CDR3 region has the DNA TGCGCCAGCAGTTTGGGGACAGGGAACGGAGATTCACCCCTCCACTTT.

In this sample, this clonotype turned up many times. The chain is built from TRBV5-6 and TRBJ2-7; TRBD1 is a possible D gene (5 bases). Per germline, CDR1 SGHDT and CDR2 YYEEEE. The V and J ends lost 4 bases and 0 bases respectively, with 11 bases between them. This CDR3 contains 14 residues. The CDR3 nucleotides are TGTGCCAGCAGCCGAGACAGAGGCTCCTACGAGCAGTACTTC. Its translation is CASSRDRGSYEQYF.

The chain couples TRBV4-1 to TRBJ2-1; TRBD1 aligns across 10 bases. This CDR3 region has 16 residues. CDR1 is MGHRA and CDR2 is YSYEKL in the germline V gene. Trimming at V came to 0 bases and at J to 15 bases, leaving 14 bases not matched to a gene. In DNA form, the CDR3 reads TGCGCCAGCAGCCAAGAGGGGGGGACAGGGGACCTAATGAGGTTCTTC. The encoded protein is CASSQEGGTGDLMRFF.

This clonotype was counted many times. The rearrangement links TRBV6-2 or TRBV6-3 to TRBJ2-1, with D maybe TRBD2 (6 bases). Germline loops: CDR1 MNHEY, CDR2 SVGEGT. This CDR3 spans 12 amino acids. V lost 3 bases, J lost 10 bases, and 10 bases lay in between. In DNA form, the CDR3 reads TGTGCCAGCAGTTATTTCGGGGGAGAGCAGTTCTTC. Its protein is CASSYFGGEQFF.